The following is a TCR beta chain sequence with its context. Antigen specificity is unknown. Sequencing was performed with immunoSEQ multiplex PCR; in TCRdb, only in-frame clones are kept and a portion is missing. Found here are approximately 67,000 clones, approximately 80% of them singletons; the top ten hold roughly 3.9%. This specimen comes from a study of radiotherapy plus CTLA-4 blockade in lung cancer. Looking at the study overall: Objective response was observed in roughly 20% of patients, and disease control in roughly 31%.

Focal radiation plus CTLA-4 blockade with ipilimumab was given to patients with chemo-refractory metastatic non-small-cell lung cancer. The CDR3 length is 19 residues. The V segment lost 0 bases and the J segment 1 base; nucleotides outside the gene matches: 12. Germline loops: CDR1 LNHDA, CDR2 SQIVND (reference sequence). Study-wide results and caveats: Tumor-origin TCR clones grew in blood after radiotherapy plus ipilimumab.

The rearrangement links TRBV19 to TRBJ2-3; 8 nucleotides align to TRBD2. This specimen was peripheral blood, taken from a patient treated with radiotherapy plus ipilimumab. The origin of this receptor is a human donor with non-small cell lung cancer who had a partial response to radiotherapy plus ipilimumab. The CDR3 region is CASSIDGSGSSGGTDTQYF. The CDR3 DNA sequence: TGTGCCAGTAGTATAGACGGGAGCGGGAGCTCCGGTGGCACAGATACGCAGTATTTT.